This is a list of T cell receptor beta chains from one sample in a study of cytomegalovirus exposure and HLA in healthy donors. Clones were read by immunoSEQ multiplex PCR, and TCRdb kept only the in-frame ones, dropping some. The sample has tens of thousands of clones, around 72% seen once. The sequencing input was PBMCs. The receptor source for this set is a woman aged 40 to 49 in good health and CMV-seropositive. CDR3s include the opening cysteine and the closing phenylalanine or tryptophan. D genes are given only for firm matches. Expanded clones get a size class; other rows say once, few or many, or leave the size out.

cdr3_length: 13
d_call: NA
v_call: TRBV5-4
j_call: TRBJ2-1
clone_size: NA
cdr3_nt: TGTGCCAGCAGCGTAACTGCCTACAATGAGCAGTTCTTC
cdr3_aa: CASSVTAYNEQFF

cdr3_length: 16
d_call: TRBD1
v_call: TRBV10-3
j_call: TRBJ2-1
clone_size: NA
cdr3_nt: TGTGCCATCAGTGTAATTCCAGGGGGCCCGGGCAATGAGCAGTTCTTC
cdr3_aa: CAISVIPGGPGNEQFF

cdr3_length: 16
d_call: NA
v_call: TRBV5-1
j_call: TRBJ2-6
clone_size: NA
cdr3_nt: TGCGCCAGCAGCTTGTCCGTGGCCGCTGGGGCCAACGTCCTGACTTTC
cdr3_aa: CASSLSVAAGANVLTF

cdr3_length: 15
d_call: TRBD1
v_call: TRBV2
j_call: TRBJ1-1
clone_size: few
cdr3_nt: TGTGCCAGCGGACGGACAGGGAGAGGAAACACTGAAGCTTTCTTT
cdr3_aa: CASGRTGRGNTEAFF

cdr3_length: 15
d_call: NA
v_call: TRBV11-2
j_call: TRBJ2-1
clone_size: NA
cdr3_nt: TGTGCCAGCAGCTTAGATGTTGGGCCCTACAATGAGCAGTTCTTC
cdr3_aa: CASSLDVGPYNEQFF

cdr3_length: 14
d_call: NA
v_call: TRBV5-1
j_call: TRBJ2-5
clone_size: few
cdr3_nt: TGCGCCAGCAGCTTGGCAGGGAACCAAGAGACCCAGTACTTC
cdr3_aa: CASSLAGNQETQYF

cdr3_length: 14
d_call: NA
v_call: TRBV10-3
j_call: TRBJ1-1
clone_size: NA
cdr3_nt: TGTGCCATCAGTGAGATCAGGGCTGACACTGAAGCTTTCTTT
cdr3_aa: CAISEIRADTEAFF

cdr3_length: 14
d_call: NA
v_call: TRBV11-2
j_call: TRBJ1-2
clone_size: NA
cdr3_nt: TGTGCCAGCAGCTTAAGGGAGGGCGACAGGCGGGAAGCCTTC
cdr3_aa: CASSLREGDRREAF

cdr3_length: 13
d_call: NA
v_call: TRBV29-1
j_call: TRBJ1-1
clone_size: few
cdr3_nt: TGCAGCGTTGAATTCGACACGAACACTGAAGCTTTCTTT
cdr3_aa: CSVEFDTNTEAFF

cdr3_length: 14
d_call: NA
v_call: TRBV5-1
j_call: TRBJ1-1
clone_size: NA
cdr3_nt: TGCGCCAGCAGCTTGGGGGCCCGGAACACTGAAGCTTTCTTT
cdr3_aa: CASSLGARNTEAFF

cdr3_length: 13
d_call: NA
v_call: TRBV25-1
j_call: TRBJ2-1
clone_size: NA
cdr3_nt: TGTGCCAGCAAGGAGGGGGGGTACAATGAGCAGTTCTTC
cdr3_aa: CASKEGGYNEQFF

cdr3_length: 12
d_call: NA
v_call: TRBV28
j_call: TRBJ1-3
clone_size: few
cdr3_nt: TGTGCCAGCAGTTCGATGAGGGACACCATATATTTT
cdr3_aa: CASSSMRDTIYF

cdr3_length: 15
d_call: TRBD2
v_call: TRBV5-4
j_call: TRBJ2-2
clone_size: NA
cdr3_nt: TGTGCCAGCAGCCCCTGGACTAGCGGGACCGGGGAGCTGTTTTTT
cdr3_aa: CASSPWTSGTGELFF

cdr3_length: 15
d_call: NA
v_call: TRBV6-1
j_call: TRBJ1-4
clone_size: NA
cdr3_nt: TGTGCCAGCAGTGAATATGGGGGGACGTGGGAAAAACTGTTTTTT
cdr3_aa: CASSEYGGTWEKLFF

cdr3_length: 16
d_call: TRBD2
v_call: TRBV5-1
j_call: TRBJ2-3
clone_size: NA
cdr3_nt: TGTGCCAGCTCCGGGAATAGCGGGGGGACCACAGATACGCAGTATTTT
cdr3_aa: CASSGNSGGTTDTQYF

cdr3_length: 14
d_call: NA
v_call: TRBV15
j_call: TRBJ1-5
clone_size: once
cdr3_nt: TGTGCCACCAGCAGAGGTTGGGAGAATCAGCCCCAGCATTTT
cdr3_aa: CATSRGWENQPQHF

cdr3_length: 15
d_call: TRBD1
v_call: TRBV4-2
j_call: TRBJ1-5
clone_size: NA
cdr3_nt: TGTGCCAGCAGCCATACGGGACAGGGGAATCAGCCCCAGCATTTT
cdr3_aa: CASSHTGQGNQPQHF

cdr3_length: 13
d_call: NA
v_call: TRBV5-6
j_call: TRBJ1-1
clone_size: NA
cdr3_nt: TGTGCCAGCAGTCCATCCGCGGGCACTGAAGCTTTCTTT
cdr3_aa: CASSPSAGTEAFF

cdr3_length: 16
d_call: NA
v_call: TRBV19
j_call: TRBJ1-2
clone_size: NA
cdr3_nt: TGTGCCAGTAGTAAGGGAACCGGGACTCCTAACTATGGCTACACCTTC
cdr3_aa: CASSKGTGTPNYGYTF

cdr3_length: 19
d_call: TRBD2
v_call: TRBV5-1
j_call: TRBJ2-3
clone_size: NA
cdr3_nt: TGCGCCAGCAGCTTGGCCGGGACTAGCGGGGGAGATTCCACAGATACGCAGTATTTT
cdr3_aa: CASSLAGTSGGDSTDTQYF